Given below is one T cell receptor (beta chain) in context. Its antigen is not identified. Amplification used 60 Vbeta primers and 13 Jbeta primers. Sequenced by immunoSEQ multiplex PCR; TCRdb stores in-frame clones only, minus some. This sample has approximately 220,000 clones, with roughly 80% found just once. This record comes from a study of cytomegalovirus exposure and HLA in healthy donors. Study observations and caveats: In a later analysis, at a false discovery rate of 0.05, roughly 17,000 TCR beta sequences matched HLA alleles. Most TCR beta V segments were productive about 90% or about 30% of the time in an earlier analysis. As confirmed in vitro, a few CMV-associated chains were specific for CMV antigens. Highly shared sequence variants in one cluster were likely a sequencing artifact.

V lost 5 bases and J 1 base, leaving 17 bases between the germline ends. The germline gives CDR1 SQVTM, CDR2 ANQGSEA. The CDR3 is 15 residues long. Sample: PBMCs. The chain carries TRBV29-1 and TRBJ1-1; no definite D call. This receptor was obtained from a girl aged 2-10 years in good health and CMV-seronegative. As DNA, the CDR3 is TGCAGCGTTCTCCCCTTACAAAATTCGAACACTGAAGCTTTCTTT. Protein product: CSVLPLQNSNTEAFF.